This T cell receptor (beta chain) was sequenced for a study of blood T cell repertoires in COVID-19 (dated by TCRdb to between 2020 and 2021). Notes on the research overall: The collaborator samples originated in the United States, Italy and Spain and spanned the acute and convalescent phases of COVID-19. The prospective study material was composed of cDNA or gDNA derived from T cells, B-cell-depleted T cells, or PBMCs. Deeply sampled blood TCRbeta repertoires from subjects exposed to, actively infected with, or recovered from COVID-19 were included in the dataset. The repertoires were released in a freely available public database meant as a resource for research on the immune response to SARS-CoV-2. The samples were drawn from two sources: the first 160 participants of the ongoing ImmuneRACE study, and 1,254 subjects contributed by 6 global collaborators. Sample metadata almost always included a de-identified subject ID, COVID-19 status, age in years and sex. Where available, HLA class I and class II types were taken from metadata supplied by the sample provider and were not determined by assay-based typing. The investigation overall reported the following: How much clinical and demographic metadata was included differed by source and by participant, and the metadata was provided uncurated.

V loses 0 bases, J loses 0 bases, and the germline ends lie 10 bases apart. The cysteine opens and the phenylalanine closes a CDR3 of 16 amino acids. CDR3 DNA is the only sequence kept; it has 48 bases, read in frame from the first base. Based on the germline V gene, the CDR1 and CDR2 sequences are MNHEY and SVGAGI. This clone was recorded only once. Its antigen remains unidentified. One base away there is no much larger clone; base qualities are not given. TCRbeta CDR3 regions were amplified from genomic DNA using the immunoSEQ Assay, a bias-controlled multiplex PCR. The published analysis was carried out like this. The number of nucleated cells in each sample was estimated from the amplification of reference gene primers within the assay. Sequence reads were collapsed and filtered to measure the absolute abundance of every unique TCRbeta CDR3 rearrangement. Productive Simpson clonality was computed per sample as the square root of Simpson's diversity index over productive rearrangements. Not all clones reach the TCRdb copy of this immuneACCESS table, which keeps in-frame sequences only. Checked studies attribute under half of the gap to unresolved V genes and leave the rest unexplained. V and J calls and clone size follow that table, whereas D and trimming were derived from the DNA. The sample profile shows about 340,000 clones; around 87% of them were found once. Of the sample, about 6% falls within the top ten clones.

In Seattle, one collaborating source enrolled patients while the infection was active and tracked those patients longitudinally over the course of disease. The collaborating institutions used their own protocols to collect whole blood in K2EDTA tubes. For TCRbeta analysis, collaborator samples were shipped as frozen whole blood, as isolated PBMCs, or as DNA extracted from either sample type. The clonotype was recovered from a woman between 50 and 59 years old with COVID-19, enrolled during active disease. Sample: peripheral blood. The sequence links TRBV6-5 to TRBJ2-3; possibly the D gene is TRBD2, per 5 matching bases. The bases are TGTGCCAGCAGTTACTCGAAGGGCGGGAGCACAGATACGCAGTATTTT. This gives the protein CASSYSKGGSTDTQYF.